The 2 T cell receptor beta chains reported below all come from one sample, sequenced in a study of a mutant IDH1 vaccine in newly diagnosed glioma. Libraries were prepared by immunoSEQ multiplex PCR; TCRdb keeps only in-frame clonotypes and omits some of them. The sample holds over 45,000 clones, 75% to 85% seen once. The time point is: week 35, safety follow-up. Every vaccine dose comprised 300 ug of mutant IDH1 20-mer peptide plus topical imiquimod. No antigen is known for these receptors. This sample comprised PBMCs, obtained from a glioma patient whose treatment included an IDH1 peptide vaccine. The source of these receptors is a man aged 35 to 55 with glioma.

This clone was detected only a few times. Other nucleotide sequences in the sample specify the same CDR3. This chain connects TRBV6-1 to TRBJ2-7; D unclear. From germline, CDR1 is MNHNS and CDR2 SASEGT. Trimming shortened V by 0 bases and J by 0 bases, and 12 bases separated the two germline ends. The CDR3 loop spans 16 amino acids. This chain's CDR3 is CASSEALPSSSYEQYF. The CDR3 nucleotides read TGTGCCAGCAGTGAAGCGCTTCCCTCAAGCTCCTACGAGCAGTACTTC.

V usage is TRBV7-2 and J usage is TRBJ1-5; D unclear. V lost 3 bases and J 4 bases, leaving 13 bases between the germline ends. This CDR3 region has 15 residues. CDR1 is SGHTA, CDR2 FQGNSA, per germline. CDR3 loop: CASSFNPGPNQPQHF. The CDR3 nucleotides are TGTGCCAGCAGCTTTAATCCTGGACCAAATCAGCCCCAGCATTTT. Complete variable domain (other parts from reference TRBV7-2 and TRBJ1-5): GAGVSQSPSNKVTEKGKDVELRCDPISGHTALYWYRQSLGQGLEFLIYFQGNSAPDKSGLPSDRFSAERTGGSVSTLTIQRTQQEDSAVYLCASSFNPGPNQPQHFGDGTRLSIL.